Below, 28 T cell receptor beta chains from the same sample are listed, as sequenced in a study of blood T cell repertoires in COVID-19. TCRdb's copy holds only in-frame clones and misses some; the assay was immunoSEQ multiplex PCR. The sample consists of about 180,000 clones, 88% of them appearing once. Sequenced: PBMCs or T cells enriched from blood (not recorded which). The receptors were sampled from a woman aged 18-29 years who had recovered from COVID-19.

The chain joins TRBV7-8 to TRBJ2-1; no clear D. This CDR3 region has 12 residues. V lost 2 bases, J lost 10 bases, and 9 bases lay in between. Germline V gives CDR1 SGHVS, CDR2 FQNEAQ. The CDR3 sequence is CASSLSLQEQFF. CDR3 bases: TGTGCCAGCAGCTTATCTTTACAAGAGCAGTTCTTC.

The gene calls are TRBV28 and TRBJ2-7, with a weak D call TRBD1 (6 bases). CDR1 is MDHEN, CDR2 SYDVKM, per germline. Trimming removed 5 bases from V and 1 base from J, with 15 bases in between. The CDR3 has 15 residues. CDR3 sequence (DNA): TGTGCCAGCAGTCGACCCTCACAGGGATCCTACGAGCAGTACTTC. Encoded protein: CASSRPSQGSYEQYF.

V and J are TRBV6-4 and TRBJ2-1, with unresolved D. V shed 8 bases and J shed 6 bases, with 11 bases lying between them. The germline V gene has CDR1 MRHNA and CDR2 SNTAGT. CDR3 length equals 12 residues. The CDR3 protein is CASGPSINEQFF. The DNA of the CDR3 is TGTGCCAGCGGCCCCTCCATCAATGAGCAGTTCTTC.

The rearrangement uses TRBV2 and TRBJ1-1; a possible D gene is TRBD1 (5 bases). The CDR3 spans 12 residues. Germline CDR1 and CDR2: SNHLY and FYNNEI. The V end was cut by 7 bases, the J end by 3 bases, with 9 bases between. The CDR3 protein is CASMMGHTEAFF. In DNA, the CDR3 is TGTGCCAGCATGATGGGGCACACTGAAGCTTTCTTT.

The genes are TRBV2 and TRBJ1-6, with D tentatively TRBD1 (5 bases). V lost 1 base and J lost 3, with 13 bases in between. The CDR3 consists of 17 residues. Germline V lookup: CDR1 SNHLY, CDR2 FYNNEI. The CDR3 reads CASSEDAGRIYNSPLHF. The CDR3 DNA reads as TGTGCCAGCAGTGAAGATGCAGGGCGCATCTATAATTCACCCCTCCACTTT. The full variable domain, its missing parts supplied by reference TRBV2 and TRBJ1-6, is EPEVTQTPSHQVTQMGQEVILRCVPISNHLYFYWYRQILGQKVEFLVSFYNNEISEKSEIFDDQFSVERPDGSNFTLKIRSTKLEDSAMYFCASSEDAGRIYNSPLHFGNGTRLTVT.

This chain uses TRBV2 with TRBJ2-1; the match to TRBD2 covers 11 bases. The CDR3 covers 18 residues. V lost 4 bases to trimming and J lost 5 bases; unmatched junction nucleotides: 13. CDR1 and CDR2 from the germline V gene are SNHLY and FYNNEI. Here the CDR3 DNA reads TGTGCCAGCAGTGGTACTAGCGGGGGAAGGTGGGGCCACAATGAGCAGTTCTTC. Translated: CASSGTSGGRWGHNEQFF.

The chain joins TRBV6-5 to TRBJ2-3, with TRBD2 identical over 9 bases. The V and J ends lost 5 bases and 8 bases, in that order; junction bases with no gene match: 11. The CDR3 consists of 15 residues. The germline CDR1 and CDR2 sequences are MNHEY and SVGAGI. CDR3 sequence: CASSPLAGPSGTQYF. CDR3 sequence (DNA): TGTGCCAGCAGTCCCCTAGCGGGGCCTTCAGGTACGCAGTATTTT.

This rearrangement joins TRBV19 to TRBJ2-5; TRBD1 might be the D (6 bases). The germline V gene has CDR1 LNHDA and CDR2 SQIVND (reference sequence). Trimming removed 6 bases at V and 4 bases at J, with 21 bases between. The CDR3 contains 16 residues. The CDR3 sequence: CASSSSLNWGRETQYF. The DNA for the CDR3 is TGTGCCAGTAGCTCCTCGCTTAATTGGGGGCGAGAGACCCAGTACTTC.

The rearrangement uses TRBV15 and TRBJ2-1; possibly TRBD2 for D (5 bases). V was clipped by 0 bases and J by 8 bases, with 17 bases between them. Germline V gene data show CDR1 as LNHNV and CDR2 as YYDKDF (reference sequence). The length of the CDR3 is 16 residues. This chain's CDR3 is CATSRDKSTGIDEQFF. The CDR3 bases are TGTGCCACCAGCAGAGATAAATCCACGGGAATAGATGAGCAGTTCTTC.

V usage is TRBV7-9 and J usage is TRBJ2-6; 11 bases line up with TRBD1. The CDR3 length is 19 residues. After removal of 4 bases from V and 0 bases from J, the junction contained 8 bases not matched to a gene. Germline V lookup: CDR1 SEHNR, CDR2 FQNEAQ (reference sequence). DNA for the CDR3: TGTGCCAGCAGCTCCAGCTCCGGGACAGGGGGCTCTGGGGCCAACGTCCTGACTTTC. This encodes CASSSSSGTGGSGANVLTF.

V gene TRBV15 combines with J gene TRBJ1-5; maybe TRBD1 (5 bases). Trimming stripped 5 bases from V and 6 bases from J, with 17 bases between. The CDR3 contains 15 residues. CDR1 and CDR2 from the germline V gene are LNHNV and YYDKDF (reference sequence). The CDR3 DNA follows: TGTGCCACCAGCGGGGGGGGAGGAGAGAGTCAGCCCCAGCATTTT. Residues: CATSGGGGESQPQHF.

This sequence joins TRBV10-3 and TRBJ2-7, with a possible D match to TRBD1 (6 bases). The CDR3 length is 15 residues. V lost 5 bases to trimming and J lost 5 bases, with 19 bases between them. Germline assignment: CDR1 ENHRY and CDR2 SYGVKD. The CDR3 coding sequence is TGTGCCATCAGTTTTGGGTCCGAACAGGGAAACGAGCAGTACTTC. Protein product: CAISFGSEQGNEQYF.

The chain links TRBV10-3 to TRBJ1-1; tentative D call: TRBD1 (6 bases). Trimming left V 10 bases short and J 1 base short, with 13 bases between. CDR1 and CDR2 from the germline V gene are ENHRY and SYGVKD. The CDR3 consists of 13 residues. CDR3 coding DNA: TGTGCCACTGCAGGGGTACGGAACACTGAAGCTTTCTTT. Translating gives CATAGVRNTEAFF.

The chain recombines TRBV18 with TRBJ1-2; the match to TRBD1 covers 9 bases. V was pared by 3 bases and J by 6 bases, with 5 bases of the junction left unmatched. The CDR3 runs to 14 residues. Germline CDR1 is KGHSH and CDR2 is LQKENI. The CDR3 region has the DNA TGTGCCAGCTCACCCAGGGGACAGGGCCATGGCTACACCTTC. It is translated as CASSPRGQGHGYTF.

The chain joins TRBV18 to TRBJ1-5, with unresolved D. The germline V gene has CDR1 KGHSH and CDR2 LQKENI. The V end lost 2 bases, the J end lost 4 bases, and 6 bases lay between the germline ends. This CDR3 is 13 amino acids long. Here the CDR3 reads CASSPTSNQPQHF. The CDR3 region has the DNA TGTGCCAGCTCACCAACAAGTAATCAGCCCCAGCATTTT.

This chain connects TRBV15 to TRBJ1-2, with 8 bases fitting TRBD1. V lost 5 bases and J lost 5; bases outside the gene matches: 7. Germline lookup yields CDR1 LNHNV and CDR2 YYDKDF (reference sequence). The CDR3 is 14 amino acids. CDR3 in DNA: TGTGCCACCAGCCAGGACAGGGCATTATATGGCTACACCTTC. Translating gives CATSQDRALYGYTF.

V gene TRBV6-1 combines with J gene TRBJ1-1; no definite D call. Germline CDR1 and CDR2: MNHNS and SASEGT. The V end was cut by 5 bases, the J end by 5 bases, with 12 bases between. The CDR3 is 13 residues long. CDR3 DNA sequence: TGTGCCAGCAGTTTCCAGGAGCGGACTGAAGCTTTCTTT. This sequence encodes CASSFQERTEAFF.

V usage is TRBV7-9 and J usage is TRBJ1-1, with unresolved D. The germline CDR1 and CDR2 sequences are SEHNR and FQNEAQ (reference sequence). CDR3 length equals 13 residues. V lost 8 bases to trimming and J lost 3 bases, with 13 bases between them. CDR3 loop: CASGQQMHTEAFF. The CDR3, as DNA: TGTGCCAGCGGCCAACAGATGCACACTGAAGCTTTCTTT.

The chain combines TRBV10-1 with TRBJ1-2, with D unresolved. The CDR3 has 13 amino acids. CDR1 WNHNN and CDR2 SYGVQD come from the germline V gene (reference sequence). Trimming cost V 5 bases and J 4 bases, with 11 bases left between them. The CDR3 DNA sequence: TGCGCCAGCAGTCCGGGGAGCGCCTATGGCTACACCTTC. Translating gives CASSPGSAYGYTF.

This chain links TRBV5-1 with TRBJ1-4, with D perhaps matching TRBD1 (5 bases). Trimming cost V 3 bases and J 6 bases, with 15 bases left between them. The germline V gene has CDR1 SGHRS and CDR2 YFSETQ. The CDR3 spans 15 residues. The CDR3 nucleotides read TGCGCCAGCAGCTGGGGCGGCCTTGGGGATGAAAAACTGTTTTTT. Its protein product is CASSWGGLGDEKLFF.

The chain combines TRBV6-5 with TRBJ1-2, with a weak D call TRBD1 (6 bases). The CDR3 has 12 amino acids. The V end was cut by 9 bases, the J end by 6 bases, with 14 bases between. Germline CDR1 reads MNHEY; CDR2 reads SVGAGI. In DNA form, the CDR3 reads TGTGCCAGTGGGGGACAAGAGCATGGCTACACCTTC. It encodes CASGGQEHGYTF.

The chain couples TRBV7-6 to TRBJ1-1; D uncertain. Germline V CDR1 and CDR2: SGHVS, FNYEAQ. The CDR3 has 14 amino acids. Trimming removed 0 bases from V and 1 base from J, with 6 bases in between. The CDR3 sequence is CASSLAAGNTEAFF. The CDR3 DNA sequence: TGTGCCAGCAGCTTAGCGGCAGGGAACACTGAAGCTTTCTTT.

The chain recombines TRBV18 with TRBJ1-2; D not resolved. The CDR3 runs to 14 residues. In germline, CDR1 is KGHSH, CDR2 LQKENI. Deletions cut 3 bases from V and 4 bases from J, with 12 bases between. The DNA for the CDR3 is TGTGCCAGCTCACCTAGCAAAGTAACCTATGGCTACACCTTC. It encodes CASSPSKVTYGYTF.

The chain is built from TRBV21-1 and TRBJ2-5; TRBD1 is the table's D call and was not checked against the DNA. TRBV21-1 is a pseudogene segment. The CDR3 extends over 18 amino acids. The CDR3 DNA sequence: TGTGCCAGCAGCGGGGCCGTGGGTGACAGGGCTTTACAAGAGACCCAGTACTTC. This encodes CASSGAVGDRALQETQYF.

CDR3 in amino acids: CASSQDGGASGANRYEQYF. CDR3 coding DNA: TGTGCCAGCAGCCAAGATGGGGGGGCTAGCGGGGCGAACCGCTATGAGCAGTACTTC. The V gene is TRBV3-1 (or the pseudogene TRBV3-2), the J gene TRBJ2-7, with 9 bases aligning to TRBD2. Trimming cost V 0 bases and J 7 bases; bases outside gene matches: 19. Per germline, CDR1 LGHDT and CDR2 YNNKEL (reference sequence). The CDR3 totals 19 residues.

The chain joins TRBV7-6 to TRBJ1-6, with D tentatively TRBD1 (6 bases). In germline, CDR1 is SGHVS, CDR2 FNYEAQ. Trimming took off 5 bases at V and 7 bases at J, with 18 bases between the two ends. CDR3 length: 16 residues. The CDR3 DNA is TGTGCCAGCAGCCCCGGCGGCAGGGGTTTGAATTCACCCCTCCACTTT. This sequence encodes CASSPGGRGLNSPLHF.

This sequence joins TRBV5-1 and TRBJ1-1, with D perhaps TRBD1 (6 bases). V was shortened by 4 bases and J by 1 base, with 11 bases between the two germline ends. Germline CDR1 is SGHRS and CDR2 is YFSETQ. This CDR3 is 14 amino acids long. As DNA, the CDR3 is TGCGCCAGCAGCGAACAGACAGGGAACACTGAAGCTTTCTTT. It specifies CASSEQTGNTEAFF.

This chain joins TRBV7-9 and TRBJ1-4; TRBD1 agrees at 11 bases. The CDR3 runs 14 residues. In germline, CDR1 is SEHNR, CDR2 FQNEAQ (reference sequence). V shed 7 bases, J shed 6 bases, and the junction held 4 bases outside the gene matches. The CDR3 nucleotides read TGTGCCAGCATCCCGGGACAGGGGGATGAAAAACTGTTTTTT. Translation gives CASIPGQGDEKLFF.